Reported below is one T cell receptor (beta chain). The antigen is not known. The CDR3 spans 16 residues. The trim removed 6 bases at V and 1 base at J, leaving 12 bases unmatched. CDR1 SNHLY and CDR2 FYNNEI come from the germline V gene. This entry comes from a study of T cell responses to AZD1222 COVID-19 vaccine. Findings and limits, study-wide: The sample set comprised mostly white British donors with more females, and clonal diversity was possibly underestimated.

Assay: immunoSEQ multiplex PCR; the TCRdb copy retains only in-frame clones and omits some. Altogether about 35,000 clones are present, approximately 84% being singletons, with the ten largest covering approximately 11%. The material sequenced was peripheral blood, taken 28 days after the second AZD1222 dose. V usage is TRBV2 and J usage is TRBJ2-7, with 7 nucleotides matching TRBD1. This receptor was obtained from an adult who received the AZD1222 COVID-19 vaccine. The CDR3, as DNA: TGTGCCAGCAGAGGGGGCCGGCGAAAAAATTCCTACGAGCAGTACTTC. Its protein product is CASRGGRRKNSYEQYF.